This T cell receptor (beta chain) was recorded in a study of blood T cell repertoires in COVID-19. Study-wide context: Material from acute and convalescent COVID-19 was sourced from the United States, Italy and Spain.

Deletions cut 11 bases from V and 4 bases from J, with 20 bases between. This CDR3 comprises 14 residues. Germline V gene data show CDR1 as SNHLY and CDR2 as FYNNEI. Per the original data handling: Cell counts per sample came from amplifying reference gene primers. Produced via immunoSEQ multiplex PCR; TCRdb's table is partial and in-frame only. Clonal size and the V and J genes are those of that table, whereas D and trimming came from the DNA. The table includes about 360,000 clones, about 86% detected once. The V call is TRBV2, the J call TRBJ1-2, with D maybe TRBD1 (6 bases). The sequence was collected from an older woman with COVID-19, enrolled during active disease. Sequencing used peripheral blood. The CDR3 nucleotides read TGTGCCGGGGAGTATAATTGGGACACCTATGGCTACACCTTC. This encodes CAGEYNWDTYGYTF.